This T cell receptor beta chain is drawn from a study of beta chain features in type 1 diabetes. The single heparinised draw taken from each donor contained around 120 mL of blood on average. Each of the CD4+ naive, central memory, regulatory and stem cell-like memory populations was sorted via CD45RO/CCR7/CD25/CD127/CD95/CD27. Study-level findings and limits: Moderately but significantly shorter TCRB CDR3s were found in Type 1 diabetes patients in all four CD4+ subsets.

The isolated RNA, all of it, was reverse transcribed, so expressed TCRB transcripts were what got sequenced. The study sequenced naive, central memory and regulatory T cell samples to an average of approximately 4 million reads. Generated by immunoSEQ multiplex PCR, the TCRdb table keeps only in-frame clones and is missing some. The table lists roughly 370,000 clones, 11% to 15% of them singletons. The germline V gene encodes CDR1 SGHTA and CDR2 FQGNSA. This CDR3 has 14 residues. Trimming cost V 7 bases and J 9 bases, with 22 bases left between them. As regards this clone: What it recognizes is unknown.

The TCR sequence derives from a man aged 25-40 years in good health. The sample taken for sequencing was naive CD4+ T cells from blood. This chain joins TRBV7-2 and TRBJ2-7; D may be TRBD1 or TRBD2 (7 bases each). The CDR3 DNA is TGTGCCAGCACCCTATCAGGGGGGGGACAAGGGCAGTACTTC. Its protein product is CASTLSGGGQGQYF.